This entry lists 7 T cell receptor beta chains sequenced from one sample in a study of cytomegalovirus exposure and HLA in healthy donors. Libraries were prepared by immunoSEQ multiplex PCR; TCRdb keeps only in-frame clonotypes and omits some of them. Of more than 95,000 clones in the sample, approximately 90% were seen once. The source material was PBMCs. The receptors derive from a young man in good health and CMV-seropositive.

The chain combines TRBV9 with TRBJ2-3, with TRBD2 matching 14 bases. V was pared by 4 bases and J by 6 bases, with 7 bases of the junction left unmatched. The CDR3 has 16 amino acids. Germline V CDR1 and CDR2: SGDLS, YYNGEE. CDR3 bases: TGTGCCAGCAGCTTCGGACTAGCGGGGGGTCAGGATACGCAGTATTTT. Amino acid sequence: CASSFGLAGGQDTQYF.

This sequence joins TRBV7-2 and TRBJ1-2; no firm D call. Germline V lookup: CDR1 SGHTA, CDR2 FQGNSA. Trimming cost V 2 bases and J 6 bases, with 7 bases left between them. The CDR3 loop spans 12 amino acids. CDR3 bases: TGTGCCAGCAGCTTATCCCCTGATGGCTACACCTTC. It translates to CASSLSPDGYTF. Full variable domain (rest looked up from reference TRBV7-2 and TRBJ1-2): GAGVSQSPSNKVTEKGKDVELRCDPISGHTALYWYRQSLGQGLEFLIYFQGNSAPDKSGLPSDRFSAERTGGSVSTLTIQRTQQEDSAVYLCASSLSPDGYTFGSGTRLTVV.

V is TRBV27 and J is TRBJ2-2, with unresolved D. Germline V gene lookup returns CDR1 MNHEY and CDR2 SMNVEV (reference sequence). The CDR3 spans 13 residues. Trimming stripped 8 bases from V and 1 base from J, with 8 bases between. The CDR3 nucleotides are TGTGCCAGCGGAAGCGAGAACACCGGGGAGCTGTTTTTT. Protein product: CASGSENTGELFF.

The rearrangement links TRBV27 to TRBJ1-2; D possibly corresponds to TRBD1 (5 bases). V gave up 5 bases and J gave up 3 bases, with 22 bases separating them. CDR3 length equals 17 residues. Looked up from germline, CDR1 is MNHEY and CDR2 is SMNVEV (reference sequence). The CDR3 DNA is TGTGCCAGCAGTCCGGAACCATCAGGGAATCCTTACTATGGCTACACCTTC. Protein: CASSPEPSGNPYYGYTF.

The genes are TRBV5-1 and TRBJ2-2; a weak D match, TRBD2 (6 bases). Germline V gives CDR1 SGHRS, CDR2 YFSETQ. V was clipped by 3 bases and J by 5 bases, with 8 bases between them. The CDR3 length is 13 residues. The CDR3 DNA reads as TGCGCCAGCAGCTCCGGGGGAACCGGGGAGCTGTTTTTT. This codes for CASSSGGTGELFF. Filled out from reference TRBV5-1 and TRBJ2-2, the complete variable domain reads KAGVTQTPRYLIKTRGQQVTLSCSPISGHRSVSWYQQTPGQGLQFLFEYFSETQRNKGNFPGRFSGRQFSNSRSEMNVSTLELGDSALYLCASSSGGTGELFFGEGSRLTVL.

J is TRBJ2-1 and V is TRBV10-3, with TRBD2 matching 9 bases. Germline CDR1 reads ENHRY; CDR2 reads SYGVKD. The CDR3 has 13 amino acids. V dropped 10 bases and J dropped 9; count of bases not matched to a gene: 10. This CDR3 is CASGGTSTGEQFF. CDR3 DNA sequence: TGTGCCAGCGGCGGGACTAGCACAGGTGAGCAGTTCTTC.

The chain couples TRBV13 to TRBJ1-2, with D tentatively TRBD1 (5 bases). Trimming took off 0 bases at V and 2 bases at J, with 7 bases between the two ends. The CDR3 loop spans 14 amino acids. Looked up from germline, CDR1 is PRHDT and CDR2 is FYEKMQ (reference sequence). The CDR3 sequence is CASSLGGPNYGYTF. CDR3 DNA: TGTGCCAGCAGCTTAGGGGGGCCGAACTATGGCTACACCTTC.